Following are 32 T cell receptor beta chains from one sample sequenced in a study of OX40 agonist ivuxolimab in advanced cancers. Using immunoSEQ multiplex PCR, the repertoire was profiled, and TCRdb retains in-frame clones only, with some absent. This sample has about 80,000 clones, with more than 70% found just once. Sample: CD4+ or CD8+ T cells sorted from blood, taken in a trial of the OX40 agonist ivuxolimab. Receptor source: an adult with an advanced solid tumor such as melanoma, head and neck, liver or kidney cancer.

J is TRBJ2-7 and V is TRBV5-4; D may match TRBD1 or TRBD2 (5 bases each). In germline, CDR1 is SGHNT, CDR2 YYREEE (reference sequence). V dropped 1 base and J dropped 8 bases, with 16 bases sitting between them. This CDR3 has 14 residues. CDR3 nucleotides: TGTGCCAGCAGCTTGTCCGGGGCAGCCGAGAAGCAGTACTTC. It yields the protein CASSLSGAAEKQYF.

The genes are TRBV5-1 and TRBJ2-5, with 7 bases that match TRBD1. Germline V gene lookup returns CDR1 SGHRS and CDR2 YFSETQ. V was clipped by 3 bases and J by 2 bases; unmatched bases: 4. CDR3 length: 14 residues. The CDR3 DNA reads TGCGCCAGCAGCTCGACGGGACAGCAAGAGACCCAGTACTTC. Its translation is CASSSTGQQETQYF.

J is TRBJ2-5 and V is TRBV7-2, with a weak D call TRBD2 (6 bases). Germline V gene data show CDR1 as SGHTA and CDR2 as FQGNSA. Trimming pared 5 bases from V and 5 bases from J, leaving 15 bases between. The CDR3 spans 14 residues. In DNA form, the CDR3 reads TGTGCCAGCAGCCAGACCCGGGAGTGGGAGACCCAGTACTTC. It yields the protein CASSQTREWETQYF.

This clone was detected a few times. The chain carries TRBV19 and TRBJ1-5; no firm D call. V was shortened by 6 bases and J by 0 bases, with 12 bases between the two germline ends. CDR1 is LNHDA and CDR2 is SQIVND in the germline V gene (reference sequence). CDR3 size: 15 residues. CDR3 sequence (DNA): TGTGCCAGTAGGCGCAGCCATCCTAGCAATCAGCCCCAGCATTTT. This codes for CASRRSHPSNQPQHF.

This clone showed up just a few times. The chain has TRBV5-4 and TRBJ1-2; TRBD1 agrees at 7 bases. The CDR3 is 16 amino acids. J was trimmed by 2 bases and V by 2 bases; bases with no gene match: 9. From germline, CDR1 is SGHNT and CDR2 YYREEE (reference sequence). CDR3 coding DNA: TGTGCCAGCAGCTTAGGGGGCTCAGGGACAAACTATGGCTACACCTTC. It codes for CASSLGGSGTNYGYTF.

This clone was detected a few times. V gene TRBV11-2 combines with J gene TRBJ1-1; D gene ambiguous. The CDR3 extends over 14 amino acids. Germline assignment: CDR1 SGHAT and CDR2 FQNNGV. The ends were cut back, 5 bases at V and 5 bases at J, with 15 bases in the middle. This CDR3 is CASSAGWGETEAFF. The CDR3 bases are TGTGCCAGCAGCGCGGGGTGGGGAGAGACTGAAGCTTTCTTT.

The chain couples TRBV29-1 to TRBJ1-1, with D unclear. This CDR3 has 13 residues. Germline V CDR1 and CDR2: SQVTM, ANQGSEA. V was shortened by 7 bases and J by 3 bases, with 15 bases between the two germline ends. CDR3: CSAVEVSDTEAFF. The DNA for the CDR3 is TGCAGCGCCGTAGAGGTATCGGACACTGAAGCTTTCTTT.

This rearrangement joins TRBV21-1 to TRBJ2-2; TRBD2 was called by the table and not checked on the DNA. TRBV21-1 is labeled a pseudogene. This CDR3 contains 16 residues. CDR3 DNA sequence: TGTGCCAGCAGCAAAGCGGGGGGGCCCCCCGGCGGGGAGCTGTTTTTT. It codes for CASSKAGGPPGGELFF.

The CDR3 protein is CASSPGWGRALTDEQYF. The CDR3 region has the DNA TGTGCCAGCAGCCCCGGCTGGGGGAGGGCCTTAACGGACGAGCAGTACTTC. V is TRBV5-8 and J is TRBJ2-7; 7 bases are a match to TRBD2. The CDR3 contains 17 residues. The J segment lost 5 bases and the V segment lost 4 bases, leaving 18 bases of the junction unmatched. Per germline, CDR1 SGHTS and CDR2 YDEGEE.

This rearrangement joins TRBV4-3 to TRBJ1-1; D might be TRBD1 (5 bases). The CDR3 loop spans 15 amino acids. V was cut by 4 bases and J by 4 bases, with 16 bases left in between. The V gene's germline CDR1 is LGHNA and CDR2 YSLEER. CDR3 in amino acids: CASSPAGTAGTEAFF. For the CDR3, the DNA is TGCGCCAGCAGCCCAGCGGGGACGGCCGGCACTGAAGCTTTCTTT.

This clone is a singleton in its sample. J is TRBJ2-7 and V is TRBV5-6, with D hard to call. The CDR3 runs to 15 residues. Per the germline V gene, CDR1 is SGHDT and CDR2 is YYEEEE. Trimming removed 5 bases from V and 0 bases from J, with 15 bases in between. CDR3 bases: TGTGCCAGCAGTACGGGTCCTTCGAGCTCCTACGAGCAGTACTTC. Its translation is CASSTGPSSSYEQYF.

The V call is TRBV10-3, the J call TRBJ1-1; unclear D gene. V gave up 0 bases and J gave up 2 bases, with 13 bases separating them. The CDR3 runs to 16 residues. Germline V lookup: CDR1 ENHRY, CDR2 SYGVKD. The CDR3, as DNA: TGTGCCATCAGTGAGTCCCGGAGCAAGGGAAACACTGAAGCTTTCTTT. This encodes CAISESRSKGNTEAFF.

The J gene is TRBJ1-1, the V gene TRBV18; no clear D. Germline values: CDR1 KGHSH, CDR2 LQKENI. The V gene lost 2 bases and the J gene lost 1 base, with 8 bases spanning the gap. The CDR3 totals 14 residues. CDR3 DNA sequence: TGTGCCAGCTCACCAGCACAGAAGAACACTGAAGCTTTCTTT. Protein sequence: CASSPAQKNTEAFF.

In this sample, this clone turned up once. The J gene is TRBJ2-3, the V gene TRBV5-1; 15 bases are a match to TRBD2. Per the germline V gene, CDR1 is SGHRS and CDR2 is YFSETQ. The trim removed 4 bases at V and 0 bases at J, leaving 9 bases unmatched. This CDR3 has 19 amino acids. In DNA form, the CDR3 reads TGCGCCAGCAGCACACTCGGACTAGCGGGAGGGGCTAGCACAGATACGCAGTATTTT. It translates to CASSTLGLAGGASTDTQYF.

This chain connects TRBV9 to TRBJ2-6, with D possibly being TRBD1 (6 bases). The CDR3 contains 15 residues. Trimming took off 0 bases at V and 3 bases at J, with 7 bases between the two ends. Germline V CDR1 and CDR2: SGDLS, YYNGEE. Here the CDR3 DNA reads TGTGCCAGCAGCGTAGCAGGGGTTGGGGCCAACGTCCTGACTTTC. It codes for CASSVAGVGANVLTF.

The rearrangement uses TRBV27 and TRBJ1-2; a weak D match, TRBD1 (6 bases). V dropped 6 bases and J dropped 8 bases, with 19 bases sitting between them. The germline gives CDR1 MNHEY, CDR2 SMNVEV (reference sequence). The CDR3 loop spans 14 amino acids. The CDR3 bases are TGTGCCAGCAGCAACCTCCTCAGGGGAGTCGGCTACACCTTC. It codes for CASSNLLRGVGYTF.

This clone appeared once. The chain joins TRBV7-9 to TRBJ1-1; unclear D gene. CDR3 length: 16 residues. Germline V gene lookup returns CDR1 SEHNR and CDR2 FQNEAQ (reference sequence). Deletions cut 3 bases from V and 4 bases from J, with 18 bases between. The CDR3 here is CASSFAASLTGTEAFF. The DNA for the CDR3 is TGTGCCAGCAGCTTCGCCGCCAGCCTTACGGGCACTGAAGCTTTCTTT.

CDR3 sequence reads: CASKTGPNAEAFF. CDR3 in DNA: TGTGCCAGCAAGACTGGTCCAAACGCTGAAGCTTTCTTT. The chain recombines TRBV2 with TRBJ1-1; D ambiguous. Germline V gene lookup returns CDR1 SNHLY and CDR2 FYNNEI. The ends were cut back, 7 bases at V and 6 bases at J, with 15 bases in the middle. CDR3 length: 13 amino acids.

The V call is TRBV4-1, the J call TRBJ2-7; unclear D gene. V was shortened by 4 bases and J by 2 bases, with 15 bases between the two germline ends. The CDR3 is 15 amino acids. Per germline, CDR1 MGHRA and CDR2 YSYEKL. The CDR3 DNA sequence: TGCGCCAGCAGCCCGTACTCCTATGGGACCTACGAGCAGTACTTC. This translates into CASSPYSYGTYEQYF.

CDR3 DNA sequence: TGTGCCAGCTCTGGTAGGTCTACGGAGCAGTACTTC. It translates to CASSGRSTEQYF. The rearrangement uses TRBV11-3 and TRBJ2-7; D remains ambiguous. The V gene's germline CDR1 is SGHNT and CDR2 YENEEA. This CDR3 contains 12 residues. Deletions cut 8 bases from V and 7 bases from J, with 15 bases between.

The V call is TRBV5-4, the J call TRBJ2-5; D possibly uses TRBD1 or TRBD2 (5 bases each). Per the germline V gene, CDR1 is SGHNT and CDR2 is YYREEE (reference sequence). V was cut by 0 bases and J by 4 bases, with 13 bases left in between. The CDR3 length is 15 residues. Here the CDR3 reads CASSLGGAQGETQYF. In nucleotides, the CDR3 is TGTGCCAGCAGCTTGGGAGGGGCTCAAGGAGAGACCCAGTACTTC.

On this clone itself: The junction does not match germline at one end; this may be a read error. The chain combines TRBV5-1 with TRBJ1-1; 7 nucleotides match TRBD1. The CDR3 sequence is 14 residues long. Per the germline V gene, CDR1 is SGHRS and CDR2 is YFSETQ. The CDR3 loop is CAGRSGQPNTEAFF. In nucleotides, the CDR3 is TGCGCCGGCAGGTCGGGACAGCCGAACACTGAAGCTTTCTTT.

CDR3 sequence reads: CASKNSGANVLTF. CDR3 nucleotides: TGTGCCAGCAAAAACTCTGGGGCCAACGTCCTGACTTTC. This chain uses TRBV2 with TRBJ2-6; D unresolved. This CDR3 is 13 amino acids long. V gave up 7 bases and J gave up 0 bases, with 4 bases separating them. Germline V CDR1 and CDR2: SNHLY, FYNNEI.

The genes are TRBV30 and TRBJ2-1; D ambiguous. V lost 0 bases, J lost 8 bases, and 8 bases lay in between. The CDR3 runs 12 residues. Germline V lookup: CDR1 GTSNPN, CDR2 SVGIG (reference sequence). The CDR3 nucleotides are TGTGCCTGGAGTGTAAGTGGGGATGAGCAGTTCTTC. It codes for CAWSVSGDEQFF.

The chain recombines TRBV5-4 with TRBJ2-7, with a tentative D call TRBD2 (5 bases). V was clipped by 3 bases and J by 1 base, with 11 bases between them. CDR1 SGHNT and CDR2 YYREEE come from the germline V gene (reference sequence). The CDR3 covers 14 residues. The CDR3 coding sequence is TGTGCCAGCAGCTCAAGCACGGGATCCTACGAGCAGTACTTC. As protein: CASSSSTGSYEQYF.

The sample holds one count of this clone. CDR3 loop: CASSQEVHKEQYF. CDR3 sequence (DNA): TGCGCCAGCAGCCAAGAGGTCCACAAGGAGCAGTACTTC. The gene calls are TRBV4-3 and TRBJ2-7; unclear D gene. This CDR3 contains 13 residues. V shed 0 bases and J shed 7 bases, with 10 bases lying between them. The germline V gene encodes CDR1 LGHNA and CDR2 YSLEER.

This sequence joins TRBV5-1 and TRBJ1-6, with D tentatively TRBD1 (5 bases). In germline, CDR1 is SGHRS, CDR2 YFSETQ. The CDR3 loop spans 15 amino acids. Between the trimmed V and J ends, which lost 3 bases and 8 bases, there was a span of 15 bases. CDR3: CASSSGQGNYSPLHF. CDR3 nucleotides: TGCGCCAGCAGCTCAGGACAAGGCAACTATTCACCCCTCCACTTT.

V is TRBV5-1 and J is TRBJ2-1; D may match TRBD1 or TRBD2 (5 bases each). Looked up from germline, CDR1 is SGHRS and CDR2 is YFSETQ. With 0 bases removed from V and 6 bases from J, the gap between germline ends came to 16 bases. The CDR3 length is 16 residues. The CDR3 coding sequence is TGCGCCAGCAGCTTGGCTCCGGGGCCCGTAAGCAATGAGCAGTTCTTC. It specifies CASSLAPGPVSNEQFF.

For the CDR3, the DNA is TGTGCCAGCAGTCCTCCAGGGGCCTTATCCTACGAGCAGTACTTC. This sequence encodes CASSPPGALSYEQYF. This chain joins TRBV28 and TRBJ2-7; D perhaps matches TRBD1 (6 bases). CDR1 is MDHEN, CDR2 SYDVKM, per germline. The CDR3 has 15 amino acids. Deletions cut 5 bases from V and 1 base from J, with 15 bases between.

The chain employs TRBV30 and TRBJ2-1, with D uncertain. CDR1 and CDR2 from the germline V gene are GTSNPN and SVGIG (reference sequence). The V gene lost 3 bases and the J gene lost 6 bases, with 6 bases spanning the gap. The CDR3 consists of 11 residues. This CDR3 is CAWSYSNEQFF. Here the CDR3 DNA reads TGTGCCTGGAGCTATAGCAATGAGCAGTTCTTC.

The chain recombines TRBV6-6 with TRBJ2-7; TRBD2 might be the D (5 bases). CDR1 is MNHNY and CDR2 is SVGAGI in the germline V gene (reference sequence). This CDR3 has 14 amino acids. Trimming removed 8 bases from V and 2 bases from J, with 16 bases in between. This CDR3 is CASQVPGGAYEQYF. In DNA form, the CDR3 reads TGTGCCAGCCAAGTCCCAGGAGGCGCCTACGAGCAGTACTTC.

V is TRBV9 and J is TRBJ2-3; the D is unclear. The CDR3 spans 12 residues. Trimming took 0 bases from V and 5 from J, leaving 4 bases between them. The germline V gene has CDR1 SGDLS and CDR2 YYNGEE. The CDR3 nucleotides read TGTGCCAGCAGCGTAGAAGGAGATACGCAGTATTTT. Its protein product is CASSVEGDTQYF.